The rows below give T cell receptor beta chains drawn from one sample of a study of cytomegalovirus exposure and HLA in healthy donors. Only in-frame clones appear in the TCRdb table, and some are missing; sequencing was by immunoSEQ multiplex PCR. The sample has some 130,000 clones; 70% to 85% are singletons. Material for sequencing was PBMCs. The source of these receptors is a young man in good health and CMV-seropositive. The CDR3 runs from the conserved cysteine through the conserved F or W. D genes are given only for firm matches. Some rows have no size entry. The others give once, few or many, or a class for an expanded clone.

J gene,clone size,V gene,D gene,CDR3 DNA,CDR3 protein
TRBJ2-1,NA,TRBV6-5,TRBD1,TGTGCCAGCAGTTACCCGGACAGGTACAATGAGCAGTTCTTC,CASSYPDRYNEQFF
TRBJ1-2,NA,TRBV6-4,NA,TGTGCCAGCAGTGTAGCACAGGGCTATGGCTACACCTTC,CASSVAQGYGYTF
TRBJ2-3,NA,TRBV9,TRBD2,TGTGCCAGCAGCACCGGGACTAGCGGGGCAGGTACGCAGTATTTT,CASSTGTSGAGTQYF
TRBJ1-1,once,TRBV27,TRBD1,TGTGCCAGCAGTTTAGATGATAGGGGGCCTACTGAAGCTTTCTTT,CASSLDDRGPTEAFF
TRBJ1-5,NA,TRBV2,NA,TGTGCCAGCAGTGATGTGGGGCATCAGCCCCAGCATTTT,CASSDVGHQPQHF
TRBJ1-2,NA,TRBV6-1,TRBD1,TGTGCCAGCAGTGAATCTTCGGGACAGGGGCCTGGCTATGGCTACACCTTC,CASSESSGQGPGYGYTF
TRBJ2-7,NA,TRBV7-2,TRBD2,TGTGCCAGCAGCTTGACTAGCGGGACTCTTGGCGAGCAGTACTTC,CASSLTSGTLGEQYF
TRBJ1-2,NA,TRBV10-3,TRBD1,TGTGCCATCAGTGAGCCGGGACAGATCAACTATGGCTACACCTTC,CAISEPGQINYGYTF
TRBJ2-5,many,TRBV19,NA,TGTGCCAGTAGTGGAGGAGAGACCCAGTACTTC,CASSGGETQYF
TRBJ2-3,NA,TRBV19,TRBD2,TGTGCCAGTAGTGCTTATAGCGGGGAGATCACAGATACGCAGTATTTT,CASSAYSGEITDTQYF
TRBJ2-5,NA,TRBV4-1,NA,TGCGCCAGCAGCCGCGTGGGGAGCTCGGAGACCCAGTACTTC,CASSRVGSSETQYF
TRBJ2-1,NA,TRBV9,NA,TGTGCCAGCAGCGTAGGCGGATCGAGCTCCTACAATGAGCAGTTCTTC,CASSVGGSSSYNEQFF
TRBJ1-1,NA,TRBV7-9,TRBD1,TGTGCCAGCAGCTCAAGACAGGGGAGGGGGGTCGATACTGAAGCTTTCTTT,CASSSRQGRGVDTEAFF
TRBJ1-2,NA,TRBV5-8,NA,TGTGCCAGCAGCCCCAGACTTCCGACCGGTAACTATGGCTACACCTTC,CASSPRLPTGNYGYTF
TRBJ1-1,NA,TRBV7-6,NA,TGTGCCAGCAGCTTAGAGCGGAACACTGAAGCTTTCTTT,CASSLERNTEAFF
TRBJ1-3,NA,TRBV10-3,NA,TGTGCCATCAGCCCCTCAGTCCTCTCTGGAAACACCATATATTTT,CAISPSVLSGNTIYF
TRBJ1-1,NA,TRBV5-1,NA,TGCGCCAGCAGCTCAGACGGAGGCCTGTATACTGAAGCTTTCTTT,CASSSDGGLYTEAFF
TRBJ2-1,few,TRBV7-3,TRBD1,TGTGCCAGCAGCCCACGGACAGGGGTCGGCAATGAGCAGTTCTTC,CASSPRTGVGNEQFF
TRBJ2-2,NA,TRBV4-1,NA,TGCGCCAGCAGCCAAGGGAGGGCCCTACGGGCCGGGGAGCTGTTTTTT,CASSQGRALRAGELFF
TRBJ1-4,NA,TRBV27,NA,TGTGCCAGCAGTATCTACAACGGAGGGGAAAAACTGTTTTTT,CASSIYNGGEKLFF
TRBJ2-5,NA,TRBV18,TRBD1,TGTGCCAGCTCACAGGGGACAGGGGGCCTTGGGACCCAGTACTTC,CASSQGTGGLGTQYF
TRBJ2-2,NA,TRBV27,TRBD2,TGTGCCAGCAGCCCCCGGAGGAGCGGGACCCTCACCGGGGAGCTGTTTTTT,CASSPRRSGTLTGELFF
TRBJ1-1,NA,TRBV9,NA,TGTGCCAGCAGCCCGTACCGTGACAGTGACACTGAAGCTTTCTTT,CASSPYRDSDTEAFF
TRBJ1-6,NA,TRBV5-4,NA,TGTGCCAGCAGCCCTCTCGGACAGAATAATTCACCCCTCCACTTT,CASSPLGQNNSPLHF
TRBJ1-1,NA,TRBV19,TRBD1,TGTGCCAGTAGTATAAGGGGGCGGGCCACTGAAGCTTTCTTT,CASSIRGRATEAFF
TRBJ1-4,NA,TRBV18,NA,TGTGCCAGCTCACGGACACCTACTAATGAAAAACTGTTTTTT,CASSRTPTNEKLFF
TRBJ1-1,NA,TRBV5-1,TRBD1,TGCGCCAGCAGCCTCACCGGGACAGGGTTCACTGAAGCTTTCTTT,CASSLTGTGFTEAFF
TRBJ1-5,once,TRBV6-6,TRBD1,TGTGCCAGCAGTAGGGACAGGGTCAGCAATCAGCCCCAGCATTTT,CASSRDRVSNQPQHF
TRBJ2-2,NA,TRBV28,NA,TGTGCCAGCAGTTTGGGCACTGAAGCCATTGGGACCGGGGAGCTGTTTTTT,CASSLGTEAIGTGELFF
TRBJ1-5,NA,TRBV2,TRBD1,TGTGCCAGCAGTAGACAGGGGACGAATCAGCCCCAGCATTTT,CASSRQGTNQPQHF
TRBJ2-1,NA,TRBV14,NA,TGTGCCAGCAGCCAAGAAATAGCCTACAATGAGCAGTTCTTC,CASSQEIAYNEQFF
TRBJ2-2,NA,TRBV19,NA,TGTGCCAGTAGTGCCTTCCAGAACGGGGAGCTGTTTTTT,CASSAFQNGELFF
TRBJ2-3,NA,TRBV19,TRBD2,TGTGCCAGTAGTATGGGACTAGCGGGGGCCCCGGTGACAGATACGCAGTATTTT,CASSMGLAGAPVTDTQYF
TRBJ2-1,NA,TRBV5-4,NA,TGTGCCAGCAGCGTTAGCCTCGGCAATGAGCAGTTCTTC,CASSVSLGNEQFF
TRBJ2-7,NA,TRBV6-1,TRBD2,TGTGCCAGCAGACGACTAGCGGGAGACATCGAGCAGTACTTC,CASRRLAGDIEQYF
TRBJ2-1,NA,TRBV11-2,TRBD2,TGTGCCAGCAGCTTAGAAAGGCTAGCGGATGAGCAGTTCTTC,CASSLERLADEQFF
TRBJ1-5,NA,TRBV19,TRBD1,TGTGCCAGTAGGGTAACAGGGGGCGATCAGCCCCAGCATTTT,CASRVTGGDQPQHF
TRBJ2-1,NA,TRBV18,NA,TGTGCCAGCTCGGATGCGGGGCTATCCTACAATGAGCAGTTCTTC,CASSDAGLSYNEQFF
TRBJ1-2,once,TRBV5-1,NA,TGCGCCAGCAGGGCAGGGTATGGCTACACCTTC,CASRAGYGYTF
TRBJ2-5,NA,TRBV29-1,TRBD2,TGCAGCGTCCCCCTAGCGGGAGGCCGTGAGACCCAGTACTTC,CSVPLAGGRETQYF
TRBJ2-7,NA,TRBV5-1,TRBD2,TGCGCCACGTGGCCGGCGGGAGCCGACGAGCAGTACTTC,CATWPAGADEQYF
TRBJ2-7,NA,TRBV4-3,NA,TGCGCCAGCAGCCAACGGGACTCAGTTTCCTACGAGCAGTACTTC,CASSQRDSVSYEQYF
TRBJ1-4,NA,TRBV7-2,NA,TGTGCCAGCAGCTTAGGCAGAAATGAAAAACTGTTTTTT,CASSLGRNEKLFF
TRBJ1-2,NA,TRBV27,TRBD1,TGTGCCAGCAGTTTGGGGACAGGCACTTTTGAGGGCTACACCTTC,CASSLGTGTFEGYTF
TRBJ2-7,NA,TRBV6-6,NA,TGTGCCAGCAGTTCGGGGCCGGGGGGCCCGATCTACGAGCAGTACTTC,CASSSGPGGPIYEQYF
TRBJ1-5,few,TRBV7-8,NA,TGTGCCAGCAGCTTAGCTTCGACACTTAGCAATCAGCCCCAGCATTTT,CASSLASTLSNQPQHF